The 27 T cell receptor beta chains given below trace back to one sample, sequenced in a study of OX40 agonist ivuxolimab in advanced cancers. Assay used: immunoSEQ multiplex PCR; TCRdb lists only in-frame clones, some missing. This sample has approximately 58,000 clones; about 88% occur once, and the top ten carry under 3%. Specimen: CD4+ or CD8+ T cells sorted from blood, collected in a trial of the OX40 agonist ivuxolimab. All receptors derive from an adult with an advanced solid tumor such as melanoma, head and neck, liver or kidney cancer.

This chain links TRBV4-3 with TRBJ2-2; a possible D gene is TRBD1 (6 bases). Per germline, CDR1 LGHNA and CDR2 YSLEER. This CDR3 spans 17 amino acids. The V and J ends lost 2 bases and 3 bases respectively, with 16 bases between them. The CDR3 is CASSQQRGTTDTGELFF. The DNA for the CDR3 is TGCGCCAGCAGCCAACAGAGGGGGACAACCGACACCGGGGAGCTGTTTTTT.

CDR3 bases: TGTGCCAGCAGCTTAGACAGGGGCCCCTACAATGAGCAGTTCTTC. Translating it yields CASSLDRGPYNEQFF. V gene TRBV11-2 combines with J gene TRBJ2-1; D might be TRBD1 (6 bases). The V and J ends lost 0 bases and 2 bases respectively, with 8 bases between them. The CDR3 runs 15 residues. CDR1 and CDR2 (germline): SGHAT, FQNNGV.

CDR3 coding DNA: TGTGCCAGCAGCGTAGCAATTAGCGGGAGATCAGGATCCTACAATGAGCAGTTCTTC. It specifies CASSVAISGRSGSYNEQFF. The V and J genes are TRBV9 and TRBJ2-1, with TRBD2 matching over 9 bases. The CDR3 sequence is 19 residues long. J was trimmed by 1 base and V by 0 bases; bases with no gene match: 11. Germline CDR1 reads SGDLS; CDR2 reads YYNGEE. Together with reference TRBV9 and TRBJ2-1, the CDR3 gives the full variable domain: DSGVTQTPKHLITATGQRVTLRCSPRSGDLSVYWYQQSLDQGLQFLIQYYNGEERAKGNILERFSAQQFPDLHSELNLSSLELGDSALYFCASSVAISGRSGSYNEQFFGPGTRLTVL.

The rearrangement joins TRBV7-2 to TRBJ1-5; 7 nucleotides agree with TRBD1. Germline V gene sequence: CDR1 SGHTA, CDR2 FQGNSA. Trimming took 6 bases from V and 4 from J; bases not matched to a gene: 9. The CDR3 is 15 amino acids. The CDR3 region has the DNA TGTGCCAGCAGTGGCACAGGGGCAGGAAATCAGCCCCAGCATTTT. Its translation is CASSGTGAGNQPQHF.

V gene TRBV30 combines with J gene TRBJ2-7; D not certain. Looked up from germline, CDR1 is GTSNPN and CDR2 is SVGIG (reference sequence). CDR3 length equals 11 residues. V shed 2 bases and J shed 4 bases, with 6 bases lying between them. In nucleotides, the CDR3 is TGTGCCTGGAGTCGAGTTTACGAGCAGTACTTC. This encodes CAWSRVYEQYF.

The CDR3 protein is CASSYSGGGGETQYF. The CDR3 bases are TGTGCCAGCAGTTACTCAGGCGGAGGGGGAGAGACCCAGTACTTC. V gene TRBV6-6 combines with J gene TRBJ2-5; D may be TRBD1 or TRBD2 (6 bases each). The V end lost 0 bases, the J end lost 4 bases, and 12 bases lay between the germline ends. Germline CDR1 MNHNY, CDR2 SVGAGI (reference sequence). The CDR3 is 15 residues long.

V is TRBV4-1 and J is TRBJ2-1; 13 bases align to TRBD2. The V gene end was trimmed by 1 base and the J gene end by 6 bases; junction bases not matched to a gene: 9. Germline assignment: CDR1 MGHRA and CDR2 YSYEKL. This CDR3 region has 18 residues. This CDR3 is CASSQVDLGLAGANEQFF. The CDR3 region has the DNA TGCGCCAGCAGCCAAGTCGATTTAGGACTAGCGGGAGCCAATGAGCAGTTCTTC.

V is TRBV10-1 and J is TRBJ2-1; 9 bases are a match to TRBD1. V lost 5 bases, J lost 7 bases, and 6 bases stayed unmatched. CDR3 length: 14 residues. Germline CDR1 WNHNN, CDR2 SYGVQD (reference sequence). The chain's CDR3 is CASSPTGTGNEQFF. DNA of the CDR3: TGCGCCAGCAGTCCTACCGGGACAGGGAATGAGCAGTTCTTC.

The genes are TRBV28 and TRBJ1-1; 9 bases agree with TRBD1. This CDR3 is built from 15 residues. Germline-derived CDR1 and CDR2 are MDHEN and SYDVKM. Trimming took 6 bases from V and 2 from J; bases not matched to a gene: 7. The CDR3 DNA follows: TGTGCCAGCAGGGACTACAGGGGGCGAAACACTGAAGCTTTCTTT. Translated, it gives CASRDYRGRNTEAFF.

V usage is TRBV19 and J usage is TRBJ2-1; D is unresolved. The germline V gene encodes CDR1 LNHDA and CDR2 SQIVND (reference sequence). The CDR3 has 14 residues. The V and J ends lost 3 bases and 0 bases respectively, with 6 bases between them. The CDR3 is CASSIPPSYNEQFF. The CDR3 bases are TGTGCCAGTAGTATCCCCCCCTCCTACAATGAGCAGTTCTTC.

The chain joins TRBV4-1 to TRBJ2-5, with 16 bases lining up with TRBD2. V was clipped by 0 bases and J by 4 bases; unmatched bases: 11. Germline-derived CDR1 and CDR2 are MGHRA and YSYEKL. This CDR3 is built from 20 residues. The CDR3 region has the DNA TGCGCCAGCAGCCAAGAGCCCGCCGGGACTAGCGGGGGGGCCGGAGAGACCCAGTACTTC. This sequence encodes CASSQEPAGTSGGAGETQYF.

The genes are TRBV5-1 and TRBJ2-1; 12 bases map to TRBD2. The germline V gene encodes CDR1 SGHRS and CDR2 YFSETQ. Trimming took 4 bases from V and 2 from J; bases not matched to a gene: 4. This CDR3 comprises 16 residues. The chain's CDR3 is CASSRLAGGAYNEQFF. Written as DNA, the CDR3 is TGCGCCAGCAGCCGTCTAGCGGGAGGGGCCTACAATGAGCAGTTCTTC.

J is TRBJ2-1 and V is TRBV11-2; D unclear. Trimming removed 5 bases at V and 6 bases at J, with 14 bases between. Germline assignment: CDR1 SGHAT and CDR2 FQNNGV. The CDR3 has 14 residues. The CDR3 DNA reads as TGTGCCAGCAGCCGGTCTCGTGTGGCCAATGAGCAGTTCTTC. Amino acid sequence: CASSRSRVANEQFF.

V and J are TRBV5-1 and TRBJ2-7, with D possibly being TRBD1 (5 bases). V was trimmed by 0 bases and J by 0 bases, leaving 10 bases between them. In germline, CDR1 is SGHRS, CDR2 YFSETQ. The CDR3 length is 15 residues. This CDR3 reads CASSLVDSYSYEQYF. CDR3 in DNA: TGCGCCAGCAGCTTGGTAGACAGCTACTCCTACGAGCAGTACTTC.

The rearrangement links TRBV5-5 to TRBJ2-5; D is undetermined. V gave up 0 bases and J gave up 2 bases, with 5 bases separating them. The CDR3 length is 13 residues. Germline values: CDR1 SGHKS, CDR2 YYEKEE (reference sequence). The CDR3 sequence is CASSLGLQETQYF. In DNA form, the CDR3 reads TGTGCCAGCAGCTTGGGACTTCAAGAGACCCAGTACTTC. Looking up the rest from reference TRBV5-5 and TRBJ2-5 gives the full variable domain: DAGVTQSPTHLIKTRGQQVTLRCSPISGHKSVSWYQQVLGQGPQFIFQYYEKEERGRGNFPDRFSARQFPNYSSELNVNALLLGDSALYLCASSLGLQETQYFGPGTRLLVL.

The genes are TRBV5-1 and TRBJ2-6; TRBD1 might be the D (6 bases). CDR1 and CDR2 from the germline V gene are SGHRS and YFSETQ. The ends were cut back, 7 bases at V and 1 base at J, with 6 bases in the middle. CDR3 length equals 13 residues. CDR3 DNA sequence: TGCGCCAGCCAGGGGTCTGGGGCCAACGTCCTGACTTTC. This gives the protein CASQGSGANVLTF.

The CDR3: CASRDLNSPLHF. CDR3 DNA: TGTGCCAGCAGGGACCTCAATTCACCCCTCCACTTT. The V gene is TRBV2, the J gene TRBJ1-6; D is unresolved. The CDR3 loop spans 12 amino acids. V was clipped by 6 bases and J by 7 bases, with 7 bases between them. CDR1 SNHLY and CDR2 FYNNEI come from the germline V gene.

This clone was recorded once. The chain employs TRBV6-5 and TRBJ1-1; 8 bases are shared with TRBD1. CDR3 size: 13 residues. Germline V gene sequence: CDR1 MNHEY, CDR2 SVGAGI. J gave up 8 bases and V 4 bases, and 6 bases lay outside the gene matches. The CDR3 protein is CASSWTDRGEAFF. In DNA form, the CDR3 reads TGTGCCAGCAGTTGGACCGACAGGGGAGAAGCTTTCTTT.

V is TRBV19 and J is TRBJ1-1; D ambiguous. The germline V and J ends were trimmed by 7 bases and 1 base, with 13 bases remaining between them. CDR1 LNHDA and CDR2 SQIVND come from the germline V gene (reference sequence). This CDR3 has 14 amino acids. This chain's CDR3 is CASKERERNTEAFF. CDR3 bases: TGTGCCAGTAAAGAAAGGGAACGGAACACTGAAGCTTTCTTT.

The rearrangement uses TRBV5-1 and TRBJ2-3; possible D gene TRBD2, 5 bases. CDR3 length: 16 amino acids. Germline lookup yields CDR1 SGHRS and CDR2 YFSETQ. Between the trimmed V and J ends, which lost 4 bases and 6 bases, there was a span of 21 bases. CDR3 bases: TGCGCCAGCAGCCCCGAGGGCAGGTCTGGTGTGGATACGCAGTATTTT. This translates into CASSPEGRSGVDTQYF.

The CDR3 loop reads CASSQEGGNTIYF. As DNA, the CDR3 is TGTGCCAGCAGCCAAGAGGGCGGAAACACCATATATTTT. The chain carries TRBV4-2 and TRBJ1-3; D gene ambiguous. Germline CDR1 LGHNA, CDR2 YNFKEQ. V lost 0 bases to trimming and J lost 4 bases, with 4 bases between them. The CDR3 has 13 amino acids.

This sequence joins TRBV7-9 and TRBJ1-4, with D tentatively TRBD1 (5 bases). The CDR3 runs 14 residues. Germline CDR1 reads SEHNR; CDR2 reads FQNEAQ (reference sequence). The V end was cut by 2 bases, the J end by 5 bases, with 9 bases between. CDR3 DNA sequence: TGTGCCAGCAGCTTACGGGGGAAGAATGAAAAACTGTTTTTT. Translating it yields CASSLRGKNEKLFF.

The chain joins TRBV5-4 to TRBJ2-5; 13 bases are a match to TRBD2. Germline loops: CDR1 SGHNT, CDR2 YYREEE (reference sequence). The CDR3 length is 16 residues. With 3 bases clipped from V and 5 bases from J, the junction kept 7 bases outside the gene matches. The CDR3 DNA sequence: TGTGCCAGCAGCTCTGGGACTAGCGGGACAGGGGAGACCCAGTACTTC. Amino acids: CASSSGTSGTGETQYF.

The chain has TRBV28 and TRBJ1-1; D is unclear. The CDR3 length is 13 residues. V gave up 5 bases and J gave up 7 bases, with 14 bases separating them. From germline, CDR1 is MDHEN and CDR2 SYDVKM. The CDR3 sequence is CASSHIDVYEAFF. In DNA, the CDR3 is TGTGCCAGCAGTCACATCGACGTTTATGAAGCTTTCTTT.

This sequence joins TRBV2 and TRBJ1-3; 7 bases fit TRBD1. Germline lookup yields CDR1 SNHLY and CDR2 FYNNEI. V trimming: 3 bases; J trimming: 6 bases; junction bases outside the gene matches: 11. The CDR3 loop spans 16 amino acids. The CDR3: CASSDAGGKLSNTIYF. Written as DNA, the CDR3 is TGTGCCAGCAGTGACGCAGGGGGGAAACTGTCAAACACCATATATTTT.

This clone came up once. The chain joins TRBV29-1 to TRBJ2-7; 8 bases line up with TRBD2. The CDR3 contains 17 residues. Germline values: CDR1 SQVTM, CDR2 ANQGSEA. V shed 2 bases, J shed 6 bases, and the junction held 18 bases outside the gene matches. CDR3 protein: CSVESRLSGSLAGEQYF. The CDR3 DNA reads as TGCAGCGTTGAATCCCGACTAAGCGGGAGTTTAGCGGGCGAGCAGTACTTC.

V is TRBV10-3 and J is TRBJ1-1; D remains ambiguous. V lost 4 bases and J 1 base, leaving 7 bases between the germline ends. From germline, CDR1 is ENHRY and CDR2 SYGVKD. This CDR3 is 13 amino acids long. The CDR3 region is CAISGGGNTEAFF. The DNA for the CDR3 is TGTGCCATCAGTGGGGGAGGGAACACTGAAGCTTTCTTT.